Following are 12 T cell receptor beta chains from one sample sequenced in a study of siplizumab effects on memory and regulatory T cells. The method was immunoSEQ multiplex PCR; TCRdb's version includes in-frame clones alone and lacks a portion of them. Counted here are about 100,000 clones, 92% occurring once; the ten biggest clones make up about 0.7%. The sample was Tregs sorted from blood. The receptors derive from a human donor in good health.

V and J are TRBV7-9 and TRBJ1-2; D ambiguous. The germline V and J ends were trimmed by 5 bases and 1 base, with 11 bases remaining between them. CDR1 is SEHNR and CDR2 is FQNEAQ in the germline V gene (reference sequence). This CDR3 is 14 amino acids long. Written as DNA, the CDR3 is TGTGCCAGCAGCCGTGCCGGTGTTAACTATGGCTACACCTTC. It is translated as CASSRAGVNYGYTF.

The rearrangement links TRBV6-6 to TRBJ2-7; TRBD2 aligns across 9 bases. CDR1 MNHNY and CDR2 SVGAGI come from the germline V gene (reference sequence). The CDR3 is 14 amino acids. Unmatched junction bases numbered 5, after V lost 6 bases and J lost 2 bases. The CDR3 DNA reads TGTGCCAGCAGCCTTAGCGGGAGACCCTACGAGCAGTACTTC. It encodes CASSLSGRPYEQYF.

The chain uses TRBV10-1 and TRBJ2-3; D unresolved. Germline V gene data show CDR1 as WNHNN and CDR2 as SYGVQD (reference sequence). This CDR3 has 15 amino acids. V lost 4 bases to trimming and J lost 2 bases, with 13 bases between them. CDR3 residues: CASSVRVELTDTQYF. Here the CDR3 DNA reads TGCGCCAGCAGTGTACGAGTCGAACTCACAGATACGCAGTATTTT.

This CDR3 is CSADQYNEQFF. DNA for the CDR3: TGCAGTGCCGATCAGTACAATGAGCAGTTCTTC. The chain recombines TRBV20-1 with TRBJ2-1; D is uncertain. Germline CDR1 is DFQATT and CDR2 is SNEGSKA (reference sequence). V gave up 6 bases and J gave up 4 bases, with 7 bases separating them. The CDR3 sequence is 11 residues long.

The count of this clone is one. The chain uses TRBV7-6 and TRBJ2-7; 10 nucleotides agree with TRBD1. V shed 1 base, J shed 0 bases, and the junction held 0 bases outside the gene matches. The CDR3 is 15 residues long. Germline lookup yields CDR1 SGHVS and CDR2 FNYEAQ. The CDR3: CASSLGTGGSYEQYF. In DNA form, the CDR3 reads TGTGCCAGCAGCTTAGGGACAGGGGGCTCCTACGAGCAGTACTTC. The variable domain in full, with the rest retrieved from reference TRBV7-6 and TRBJ2-7, is GAGVSQSPRYKVTKRGQDVALRCDPISGHVSLYWYRQALGQGPEFLTYFNYEAQQDKSGLPNDRFSAERPEGSISTLTIQRTEQRDSAMYRCASSLGTGGSYEQYFGPGTRLTVT.

The chain has TRBV28 and TRBJ1-1; D is unclear. Trimming took 6 bases from V and 3 from J, leaving 11 bases between them. CDR3 size: 13 residues. Germline V gene lookup returns CDR1 MDHEN and CDR2 SYDVKM. CDR3 sequence: CASSFSRYTEAFF. The CDR3 nucleotides read TGTGCCAGCAGCTTTTCCCGGTACACTGAAGCTTTCTTT.

This clone was found once. CDR3 bases: TGTGCCAGCTGTCAGGGGGATTTCTACACTGAAGCTTTCTTT. This translates into CASCQGDFYTEAFF. The chain combines TRBV28 with TRBJ1-1; 7 bases match TRBD1. The length of the CDR3 is 14 residues. The ends lost 8 bases at V and 3 bases at J; junction bases unmatched: 9. Germline lookup yields CDR1 MDHEN and CDR2 SYDVKM.

V usage is TRBV5-1 and J usage is TRBJ1-1; D unclear. Germline values: CDR1 SGHRS, CDR2 YFSETQ. V lost 5 bases and J lost 6, with 11 bases in between. This CDR3 region has 12 residues. This chain's CDR3 is CASSTGGSEAFF. The CDR3, as DNA: TGCGCCAGCAGTACGGGTGGGTCTGAAGCTTTCTTT.

The V gene is TRBV7-6, the J gene TRBJ2-3; either TRBD1 or TRBD2 may fit D (5 bases each). V lost 5 bases to trimming and J lost 3 bases, with 15 bases between them. Germline CDR1 and CDR2: SGHVS and FNYEAQ. There are 15 residues in the CDR3. The CDR3 DNA is TGTGCCAGCAGCCCGACCGGGACCCCTACAGATACGCAGTATTTT. This sequence encodes CASSPTGTPTDTQYF.

The V gene is TRBV5-4, the J gene TRBJ1-1; D gene ambiguous. CDR1 and CDR2 from the germline V gene are SGHNT and YYREEE (reference sequence). This CDR3 contains 12 residues. V was cut by 0 bases and J by 5 bases, with 5 bases left in between. The CDR3 coding sequence is TGTGCCAGCAGCTTGGAACAGACTGAAGCTTTCTTT. It yields the protein CASSLEQTEAFF.

This clone was recorded once. The CDR3 coding sequence is TGTGCCAGCAGCCTCTCTGGGACAGGGAACGAGCAGTACTTC. As protein: CASSLSGTGNEQYF. This chain joins TRBV7-9 and TRBJ2-7; the match to TRBD1 covers 9 bases. This CDR3 contains 14 residues. The V and J ends lost 5 bases and 5 bases, in that order; junction bases with no gene match: 7. Germline CDR1 SEHNR, CDR2 FQNEAQ (reference sequence). The full variable domain, completed using reference TRBV7-9 and TRBJ2-7, is DTGVSQNPRHKITKRGQNVTFRCDPISEHNRLYWYRQTLGQGPEFLTYFQNEAQLEKSRLLSDRFSAERPKGSFSTLEIQRTEQGDSAMYLCASSLSGTGNEQYFGPGTRLTVT.

The rearrangement uses TRBV7-6 and TRBJ2-1; D possibly uses TRBD1 or TRBD2 (5 bases each). V gave up 7 bases and J gave up 6 bases, with 13 bases separating them. The CDR3 consists of 13 residues. Germline lookup yields CDR1 SGHVS and CDR2 FNYEAQ. This CDR3 is CASTRRDGNEQFF. CDR3 nucleotide sequence: TGTGCCAGCACCCGACGGGACGGCAATGAGCAGTTCTTC.